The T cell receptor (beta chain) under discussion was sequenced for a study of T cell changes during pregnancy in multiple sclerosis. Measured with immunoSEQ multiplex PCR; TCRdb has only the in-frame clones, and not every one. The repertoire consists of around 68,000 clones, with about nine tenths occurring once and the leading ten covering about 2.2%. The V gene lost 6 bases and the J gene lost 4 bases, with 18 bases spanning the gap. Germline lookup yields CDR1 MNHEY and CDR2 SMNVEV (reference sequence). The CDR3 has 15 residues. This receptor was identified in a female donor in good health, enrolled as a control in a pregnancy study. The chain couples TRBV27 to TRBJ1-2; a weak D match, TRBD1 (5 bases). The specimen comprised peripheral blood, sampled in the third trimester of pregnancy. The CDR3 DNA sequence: TGTGCCAGCAGCCGCACAGGCGAGTTCCTCTATGGCTACACCTTC. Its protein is CASSRTGEFLYGYTF.